This TCR beta chain comes out of a study of graft-versus-host responses after intestinal transplantation. Whole-study context: Isolated intestinal, liver-intestinal, or multivisceral transplants had been given to the recipients. All of the recipients had induction that used anti-thymocyte globulin, then tacrolimus and steroids for three to four years.

On this clone: Its antigen is not identified.

Study-level points and caveats: Early after transplant, HvG declines were associated with peak levels of circulating GvH clones. In recipient marrow, GvH clones were found, and some appeared first in ileum or blood.

Clones were read by immunoSEQ multiplex PCR, and TCRdb kept only the in-frame ones, dropping some. The repertoire holds 96,000 or so clones, with approximately 90% as singletons. Trimming cost V 4 bases and J 8 bases; bases outside gene matches: 11. The CDR3 loop spans 15 amino acids. Germline-derived CDR1 and CDR2 are MNHNS and SASEGT. The sequencing here drew on unstimulated CD4+ T cells sorted from spleen or lymph node cells, taken before intestinal transplant. The chain links TRBV6-1 to TRBJ2-1; 7 bases are a match to TRBD2. The sequence derives from a human donor who received an intestinal transplant. The CDR3 region has the DNA TGTGCCAGCAGTGGGGGAGCGGGAAAATTCTATGAGCAGTTCTTC. Translation gives CASSGGAGKFYEQFF.